The present entry profiles one T cell receptor beta chain with its context. This sample is part of a study of blood T cell repertoires in COVID-19. Study in general: PBMCs, B-cell-depleted T cells, or T cells were the source of the cDNA or gDNA that made up the material.

Patients in Seattle were enrolled during active infection, then followed longitudinally. V lost 2 bases, J lost 10 bases, and 17 bases lay in between. Germline CDR1 reads MDHEN; CDR2 reads SYDVKM. The length of the CDR3 is 14 residues. As handled by the study authors: Reference gene primer amplification gave nucleated cell count estimates. Data came from immunoSEQ multiplex PCR; TCRdb stores just in-frame clones and leaves some out. V and J calls and clone size are those listed in that table; D and trimming were worked out from the DNA. The sample shows 300,000 to 400,000 clones, roughly 90% of them seen only once.

This clonotype was obtained from a woman aged 25 to 39 with COVID-19, enrolled during active disease. The sample taken for sequencing was peripheral blood. V is TRBV28 and J is TRBJ1-1, with D possibly matching TRBD1 (6 bases). The CDR3: CASSLQGTPIGAFF. CDR3 sequence (DNA): TGTGCCAGCAGTTTACAGGGGACCCCTATTGGAGCTTTCTTT.